One sample yielded the 26 T cell receptor beta chains listed below, sequenced in a study of blood T cells in healthy people across ages (dated by TCRdb to about 2015). Libraries were prepared through 5' RACE. The listed sequencing device is Illumina HiSeq 2500. A second roughly 6 to 12 cycle PCR used a sample-barcoded 5' primer and a J-beta primer mix. TCRdb ran its own pipeline on the public reads, namely fastp trimming at Q25 and MiXCR clone calling, and kept in-frame beta chains. Each CDR3 protein appears once, grouped with its most common genes and DNA. Across this sample there are approximately 900,000 distinct CDR3 sequences, with 25% to 30% seen only once. Roughly 10% of the sample comes from the top ten. These same records also appear under a second study, on T cells of mothers and their children.

The sequencing input was blood. The receptors come from a middle-aged woman in good health.

This clonotype came up many times. This rearrangement joins TRBV4-1 to TRBJ2-5; possible D gene TRBD1, 6 bases. V was shortened by 1 base and J by 0 bases, with 9 bases between the two germline ends. The CDR3 sequence is 15 residues long. The germline gives CDR1 MGHRA, CDR2 YSYEKL. The CDR3 nucleotides read TGCGCCAGCAGCCAAGTCTGGACAGACCAAGAGACCCAGTACTTC. Protein: CASSQVWTDQETQYF.

The chain couples TRBV28 to TRBJ2-2; the D is unclear. V was clipped by 2 bases and J by 6 bases, with 7 bases between them. The CDR3 runs to 13 residues. Germline V lookup: CDR1 MDHEN, CDR2 SYDVKM. CDR3 in DNA: TGTGCCAGCAGTTTACATGCGGCCGGGGAGCTGTTTTTT. The encoded protein is CASSLHAAGELFF.

The rearrangement links TRBV25-1 to TRBJ1-6; weak D call: TRBD1 (5 bases). V was pared by 6 bases and J by 7 bases, with 13 bases between. From germline, CDR1 is MGHDK and CDR2 SYGVNS. The CDR3 sequence is 14 residues long. The CDR3 bases are TGTGCCAGCAGGGGGGACCGCGCGAATTCACCCCTCCACTTT. The encoded protein is CASRGDRANSPLHF.

The V gene is TRBV13, the J gene TRBJ2-3, with a tentative D call TRBD1 (7 bases). The germline V and J ends were trimmed by 2 bases and 5 bases, with 14 bases remaining between them. The CDR3 is 15 residues long. Germline V gene lookup returns CDR1 PRHDT and CDR2 FYEKMQ (reference sequence). CDR3 in amino acids: CASSLKSGGGDTQYF. The CDR3 bases are TGTGCCAGCAGCTTAAAGTCAGGGGGAGGAGATACGCAGTATTTT.

This clonotype was detected a few times. V usage is TRBV7-2 and J usage is TRBJ2-5; maybe TRBD1 (5 bases). The CDR3 is made up of 15 amino acids. V lost 5 bases and J 5 bases, leaving 18 bases between the germline ends. Germline V CDR1 and CDR2: SGHTA, FQGNSA. The CDR3 DNA is TGTGCCAGCAGCAGAAGACAGCAAAGGGTGGAGACCCAGTACTTC. Residues: CASSRRQQRVETQYF.

This chain uses TRBV20-1 with TRBJ2-1; 11 bases map to TRBD2. V was pared by 0 bases and J by 3 bases, with 10 bases of the junction left unmatched. The CDR3 is 18 amino acids. Germline CDR1 is DFQATT and CDR2 is SNEGSKA (reference sequence). Here the CDR3 reads CSARDKIAGGPSYNEQFF. CDR3 bases: TGCAGTGCTAGAGACAAGATAGCGGGGGGGCCGAGCTACAATGAGCAGTTCTTC.

This clonotype appeared a few times. This chain uses TRBV15 with TRBJ1-4; 7 bases line up with TRBD1. J was trimmed by 3 bases and V by 7 bases; bases with no gene match: 11. The germline CDR1 and CDR2 sequences are LNHNV and YYDKDF (reference sequence). The CDR3 contains 16 residues. The CDR3 here is CATTTRTGHSNEKLFF. As DNA, the CDR3 is TGTGCCACCACAACACGGACAGGCCACTCTAATGAAAAACTGTTTTTT.

The chain couples TRBV5-1 to TRBJ1-6; the D gene is possibly TRBD1 (6 bases). V gave up 1 base and J gave up 7 bases, with 9 bases separating them. CDR1 is SGHRS, CDR2 YFSETQ, per germline. The CDR3 contains 14 residues. CDR3 sequence (DNA): TGCGCCAGCAGCTTGTACCAGGGGAATTCACCCCTCCACTTT. Protein sequence: CASSLYQGNSPLHF.

This chain links TRBV7-2 with TRBJ2-5; TRBD1 is a possible D gene (6 bases). The V end was cut by 7 bases, the J end by 9 bases, with 24 bases between. The length of the CDR3 is 15 residues. The germline gives CDR1 SGHTA, CDR2 FQGNSA. For the CDR3, the DNA is TGTGCCAGCAACCCACAGGGATCAGCGAATCAGCCCCAGTACTTC. This encodes CASNPQGSANQPQYF. Full variable domain (missing parts from reference TRBV7-2 and TRBJ2-5): GAGVSQSPSNKVTEKGKDVELRCDPISGHTALYWYRQSLGQGLEFLIYFQGNSAPDKSGLPSDRFSAERTGGSVSTLTIQRTQQEDSAVYLCASNPQGSANQPQYFGPGTRLLVL.

The gene calls are TRBV28 and TRBJ2-5; TRBD1 is a possible D gene (6 bases). Per germline, CDR1 MDHEN and CDR2 SYDVKM. The V gene lost 6 bases and the J gene lost 1 base, with 12 bases spanning the gap. The CDR3 spans 14 residues. Here the CDR3 reads CASSGQNPQETQYF. The CDR3 DNA sequence: TGTGCCAGCAGCGGACAGAATCCCCAAGAGACCCAGTACTTC. Looking up the rest from reference TRBV28 and TRBJ2-5 gives the full variable domain: DVKVTQSSRYLVKRTGEKVFLECVQDMDHENMFWYRQDPGLGLRLIYFSYDVKMKEKGDIPEGYSVSREKKERFSLILESASTNQTSMYLCASSGQNPQETQYFGPGTRLLVL.

The genes are TRBV9 and TRBJ2-1; 8 positions agree with TRBD2. Germline V gives CDR1 SGDLS, CDR2 YYNGEE. V shed 4 bases and J 0 bases; nucleotides not matched to a gene: 9. The CDR3 runs 17 residues. The CDR3 nucleotides read TGTGCCAGCAGCTTAGAGGCGACTAGCGCCTCCTACAATGAGCAGTTCTTC. It codes for CASSLEATSASYNEQFF.

As to this clonotype: The junction departs from germline at one end; a sequencing error may be responsible. The chain couples TRBV7-9 to TRBJ2-6, with a tentative D call TRBD1 (5 bases). The germline V gene encodes CDR1 SEHNR and CDR2 FQNEAQ (reference sequence). This CDR3 region has 15 residues. The CDR3 nucleotides read TGTGCCAGCCCCCTACGGACCTCTGGGGCCAACGTCCCGACTTTC. Translation gives CASPLRTSGANVPTF. Complete variable domain (other parts from reference TRBV7-9 and TRBJ2-6): DTGVSQNPRHKITKRGQNVTFRCDPISEHNRLYWYRQTLGQGPEFLTYFQNEAQLEKSRLLSDRFSAERPKGSFSTLEIQRTEQGDSAMYLCASPLRTSGANVPTFGAGSRLTVL.

This clonotype has a handful of counts. The V and J genes are TRBV7-2 and TRBJ1-5; TRBD1 aligns across 8 bases. V shed 5 bases, J shed 4 bases, and the junction held 13 bases outside the gene matches. Germline values: CDR1 SGHTA, CDR2 FQGNSA. CDR3 length: 17 amino acids. DNA for the CDR3: TGTGCCAGCAGCCCCGGACAGGGAGGGTTTGTGAATCAGCCCCAGCATTTT. Its translation: CASSPGQGGFVNQPQHF.

This clonotype was recorded a few times. The chain employs TRBV20-1 and TRBJ2-7; unclear D gene. The CDR3 sequence is 15 residues long. CDR1 and CDR2 (germline): DFQATT, SNEGSKA (reference sequence). V lost 4 bases to trimming and J lost 0 bases, with 16 bases between them. The CDR3 reads CSAKAPARHSYEQYF. The CDR3 DNA reads as TGCAGTGCTAAGGCCCCAGCTCGCCACTCCTACGAGCAGTACTTC.

This clonotype was counted many times. The genes are TRBV28 and TRBJ2-5; 10 nucleotides line up with TRBD1. CDR1 MDHEN and CDR2 SYDVKM come from the germline V gene. The CDR3 is 15 residues long. With 3 bases clipped from V and 2 bases from J, the junction kept 3 bases outside the gene matches. CDR3 nucleotides: TGTGCCAGCAGTTTTGGGACAGGGGATCAAGAGACCCAGTACTTC. It translates to CASSFGTGDQETQYF. Filled out from reference TRBV28 and TRBJ2-5, the complete variable domain reads DVKVTQSSRYLVKRTGEKVFLECVQDMDHENMFWYRQDPGLGLRLIYFSYDVKMKEKGDIPEGYSVSREKKERFSLILESASTNQTSMYLCASSFGTGDQETQYFGPGTRLLVL.

The rearrangement links TRBV30 to TRBJ1-3; possible D gene TRBD1, 5 bases. Per germline, CDR1 GTSNPN and CDR2 SVGIG (reference sequence). V was pared by 4 bases and J by 4 bases, with 14 bases between. CDR3 size: 14 residues. The CDR3 nucleotides are TGTGCCTGGAAGGGACCCTTGGTCGGAAACACCATATATTTT. Translation: CAWKGPLVGNTIYF.

This clonotype was seen only a few times. The rearrangement uses TRBV24-1 and TRBJ2-5; 10 nucleotides match TRBD2. Germline V lookup: CDR1 KGHDR, CDR2 SFDVKD. The length of the CDR3 is 17 residues. Trimming removed 0 bases from V and 5 bases from J; junction bases left unmatched: 8. DNA of the CDR3: TGTGCCACCAGTGATTTGGGGGCTAGCGGGGGAGTGGAGACCCAGTACTTC. Its translation: CATSDLGASGGVETQYF.

The sample holds a few counts of this clonotype. The gene calls are TRBV5-1 and TRBJ2-7; 10 bases line up with TRBD1. CDR1 and CDR2 from the germline V gene are SGHRS and YFSETQ. The CDR3 length is 14 residues. The V gene end was trimmed by 9 bases and the J gene end by 3 bases; junction bases not matched to a gene: 9. CDR3 loop: CATRFGTGDYEQYF. CDR3 sequence (DNA): TGCGCCACCCGCTTCGGGACAGGGGACTACGAGCAGTACTTC.

This clonotype has only a few counts. The chain employs TRBV2 and TRBJ1-5; the D gene is possibly TRBD1 (5 bases). Trimming cost V 8 bases and J 3 bases, with 11 bases left between them. Germline V gives CDR1 SNHLY, CDR2 FYNNEI. The CDR3 loop spans 13 amino acids. The CDR3 sequence is CASLGHSNQPQHF. The CDR3 DNA reads as TGTGCCAGCCTAGGACACTCCAATCAGCCCCAGCATTTT.

The rearrangement links TRBV7-2 to TRBJ1-6; the match to TRBD1 covers 12 bases. The V and J ends lost 1 base and 10 bases, in that order; junction bases with no gene match: 2. CDR1 and CDR2 (germline): SGHTA, FQGNSA. The CDR3 runs to 15 residues. The CDR3 region is CASSLVGQGASPLHF. CDR3 sequence (DNA): TGTGCCAGCAGCTTAGTGGGACAGGGGGCCTCACCCCTCCACTTT.

Regarding this clonotype: A read error may explain this, as a much larger clone is one base away. The rearrangement links TRBV24-1 to TRBJ2-1; D remains ambiguous. Trimming left V 4 bases short and J 12 bases short, with 12 bases between. The CDR3 consists of 12 residues. The germline V gene encodes CDR1 KGHDR and CDR2 SFDVKD. CDR3 protein: CATSEDRMGQFF. CDR3 DNA: TGTGCCACCAGTGAAGACCGAATGGGGCAGTTCTTC.

This clonotype has more than one count but fewer than ten. This rearrangement joins TRBV7-3 to TRBJ1-1, with TRBD1 as a possible D gene (5 bases). The CDR3 spans 13 residues. Per the germline V gene, CDR1 is SGHTA and CDR2 is FQGTGA. Trimming stripped 8 bases from V and 1 base from J, with 11 bases between. The DNA of the CDR3 is TGTGCCAGCGGGACCGGGGCGAACACTGAAGCTTTCTTT. Translating it yields CASGTGANTEAFF.

This clonotype was counted between two and nine times. A read error may be the cause here, since a much bigger clone is one base away. The gene calls are TRBV20-1 and TRBJ1-4, with a weak D call TRBD1 (5 bases). Trimming removed 6 bases at V and 8 bases at J, with 16 bases between. The CDR3 is 13 amino acids. The germline V gene has CDR1 DFQATT and CDR2 SNEGSKA (reference sequence). The CDR3 region is CSASGAGEEKLFF. The CDR3 DNA is TGCAGTGCCTCCGGGGCAGGCGAGGAAAAACTGTTTTTT.

The chain combines TRBV5-1 with TRBJ2-1, with D perhaps matching TRBD1 or TRBD2 (6 bases each). Per germline, CDR1 SGHRS and CDR2 YFSETQ. Trimming left V 1 base short and J 6 bases short, with 14 bases between. The CDR3 sequence is 15 residues long. In nucleotides, the CDR3 is TGCGCCAGCAGCTTGATCGGGGGCACCCTCAATGAGCAGTTCTTC. Translating gives CASSLIGGTLNEQFF.

This clonotype was seen at least ten times. The gene calls are TRBV29-1 and TRBJ2-7, with 7 bases matching TRBD1. Trimming took 7 bases from V and 2 from J; bases not matched to a gene: 5. The V gene's germline CDR1 is SQVTM and CDR2 ANQGSEA. The CDR3 loop spans 12 amino acids. The CDR3 protein is CSGKGQTYEQYF. In DNA, the CDR3 is TGCAGCGGCAAGGGACAGACCTACGAGCAGTACTTC.

The chain links TRBV2 to TRBJ1-2; unclear D gene. Germline lookup yields CDR1 SNHLY and CDR2 FYNNEI. Trimming removed 7 bases from V and 8 bases from J, with 17 bases in between. The CDR3 covers 13 residues. The CDR3 region has the DNA TGTGCCAGCATCCGGGGAGCGGAGGAAGGCTACACCTTC. It codes for CASIRGAEEGYTF.